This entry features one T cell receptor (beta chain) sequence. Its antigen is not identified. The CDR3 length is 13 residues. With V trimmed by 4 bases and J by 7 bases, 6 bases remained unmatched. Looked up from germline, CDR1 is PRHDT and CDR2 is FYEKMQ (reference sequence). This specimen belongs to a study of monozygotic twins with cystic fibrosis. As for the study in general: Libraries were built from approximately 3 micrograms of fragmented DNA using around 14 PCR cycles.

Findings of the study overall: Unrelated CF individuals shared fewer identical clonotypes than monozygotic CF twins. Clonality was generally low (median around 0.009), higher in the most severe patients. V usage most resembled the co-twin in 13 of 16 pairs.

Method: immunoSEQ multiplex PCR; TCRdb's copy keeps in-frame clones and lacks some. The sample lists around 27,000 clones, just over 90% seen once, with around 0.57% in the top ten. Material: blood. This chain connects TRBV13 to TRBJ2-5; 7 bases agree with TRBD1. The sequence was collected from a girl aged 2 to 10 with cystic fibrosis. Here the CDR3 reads CASSWGPGGTQYF. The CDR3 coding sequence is TGTGCCAGCAGCTGGGGACCAGGGGGGACCCAGTACTTC.